These 18 T cell receptor beta chains originate from one sample sequenced in a study of shared clonotypes between healthy human individuals. The repertoire was sequenced with immunoSEQ multiplex PCR; TCRdb's copy has only in-frame clones and lacks some. The sample has some 500,000 clones; roughly 95% are singletons. The sample comprised naive CD4+ T cells sorted from blood. Subset given: CD45RA+ positively selected. The source of these receptors is a woman under 40 in good health.

The V gene is TRBV6-6, the J gene TRBJ2-7; 7 bases map to TRBD1. This CDR3 contains 13 residues. Germline V CDR1 and CDR2: MNHNY, SVGAGI (reference sequence). The V segment lost 5 bases and the J segment 6 bases; nucleotides outside the gene matches: 7. The CDR3 DNA sequence: TGTGCCAGCAGTCCGCCCGGGACAGCCGAGCAGTACTTC. Protein sequence: CASSPPGTAEQYF.

This clone appeared a single time. This chain links TRBV2 with TRBJ2-1, with 10 bases matching TRBD2. The CDR3 consists of 15 residues. V lost 8 bases, J lost 2 bases, and 6 bases stayed unmatched. Germline V gene data show CDR1 as SNHLY and CDR2 as FYNNEI. The CDR3 bases are TGTGCCAGCCGGACTAGCGGACGGACCTACAATGAGCAGTTCTTC. Translated: CASRTSGRTYNEQFF.

The rearrangement joins TRBV7-9 to TRBJ2-6; D perhaps matches TRBD1 (6 bases). Between the trimmed V and J ends, which lost 4 bases and 1 base, there was a span of 14 bases. This CDR3 has 17 residues. Germline V gene data show CDR1 as SEHNR and CDR2 as FQNEAQ (reference sequence). The CDR3 nucleotides read TGTGCCAGCAGCTACACAGGGAGTTCTTCTGGGGCCAACGTCCTGACTTTC. It is translated as CASSYTGSSSGANVLTF.

J is TRBJ1-5 and V is TRBV19, with TRBD1 matching 9 bases. Germline V CDR1 and CDR2: LNHDA, SQIVND (reference sequence). V was clipped by 4 bases and J by 4 bases; unmatched bases: 11. CDR3 length: 17 amino acids. In DNA form, the CDR3 reads TGTGCCAGTAGTAGATGGAAAGGGACAGGGAAAAATCAGCCCCAGCATTTT. It is translated as CASSRWKGTGKNQPQHF. Together with reference TRBV19 and TRBJ1-5, the CDR3 gives the full variable domain: DGGITQSPKYLFRKEGQNVTLSCEQNLNHDAMYWYRQDPGQGLRLIYYSQIVNDFQKGDIAEGYSVSREKKESFPLTVTSAQKNPTAFYLCASSRWKGTGKNQPQHFGDGTRLSIL.

The sample holds one count of this clone. This rearrangement joins TRBV2 to TRBJ2-3, with TRBD2 matching over 13 bases. The CDR3 runs to 15 residues. Germline trimming cut 4 bases from V and 7 bases from J; bases unmatched to any gene: 5. Looked up from germline, CDR1 is SNHLY and CDR2 is FYNNEI. This CDR3 is CASSGGTSGIYTQYF. The DNA of the CDR3 is TGTGCCAGCAGTGGAGGGACTAGCGGGATATATACGCAGTATTTT. The whole variable domain, filled in from reference TRBV2 and TRBJ2-3, reads EPEVTQTPSHQVTQMGQEVILRCVPISNHLYFYWYRQILGQKVEFLVSFYNNEISEKSEIFDDQFSVERPDGSNFTLKIRSTKLEDSAMYFCASSGGTSGIYTQYFGPGTRLTVL.

The chain links TRBV19 to TRBJ2-1, with D possibly being TRBD2 (6 bases). The CDR3 length is 13 residues. V gave up 5 bases and J gave up 6 bases, with 11 bases separating them. Germline values: CDR1 LNHDA, CDR2 SQIVND (reference sequence). CDR3 DNA sequence: TGTGCCAGTAGTCACCAAGCGGGCAATGAGCAGTTCTTC. This sequence encodes CASSHQAGNEQFF.

The J gene is TRBJ1-5, the V gene TRBV7-2; D remains unclear. CDR1 and CDR2 from the germline V gene are SGHTA and FQGNSA. There are 13 residues in the CDR3. Trimming pared 1 base from V and 7 bases from J, leaving 8 bases between. Here the CDR3 DNA reads TGTGCCAGCAGCTTAGGAGGGATCCAGCCCCAGCATTTT. This sequence encodes CASSLGGIQPQHF.

This sequence joins TRBV5-1 and TRBJ2-2; 7 positions agree with TRBD2. The J segment lost 3 bases and the V segment lost 0 bases, leaving 2 bases of the junction unmatched. The CDR3 runs 15 residues. The germline CDR1 and CDR2 sequences are SGHRS and YFSETQ. The CDR3 loop is CASSLGGSDTGELFF. The DNA of the CDR3 is TGCGCCAGCAGCTTGGGCGGGAGCGACACCGGGGAGCTGTTTTTT.

This clone appeared a single time. The genes are TRBV5-1 and TRBJ2-1; D is unresolved. The CDR3 loop spans 14 amino acids. The germline V and J ends were trimmed by 3 bases and 4 bases, with 11 bases remaining between them. Germline values: CDR1 SGHRS, CDR2 YFSETQ. The CDR3 region is CASSSAAGYNEQFF. For the CDR3, the DNA is TGCGCCAGCAGCTCGGCGGCAGGTTACAATGAGCAGTTCTTC. Complete variable domain (other parts from reference TRBV5-1 and TRBJ2-1): KAGVTQTPRYLIKTRGQQVTLSCSPISGHRSVSWYQQTPGQGLQFLFEYFSETQRNKGNFPGRFSGRQFSNSRSEMNVSTLELGDSALYLCASSSAAGYNEQFFGPGTRLTVL.

V gene TRBV28 combines with J gene TRBJ1-4; D not resolved. This CDR3 is 14 amino acids long. Germline lookup yields CDR1 MDHEN and CDR2 SYDVKM. V lost 2 bases and J lost 4, with 8 bases in between. The CDR3, as DNA: TGTGCCAGCAGTTTACATACTAGTAATGAAAAACTGTTTTTT. Its protein product is CASSLHTSNEKLFF.

The CDR3 DNA follows: TGTGCCAGCAGTGACCGGGGGCACGGCTATGGCTACACCTTC. It encodes CASSDRGHGYGYTF. The rearrangement joins TRBV6-4 to TRBJ1-2, with a tentative D call TRBD1 (6 bases). The germline CDR1 and CDR2 sequences are MRHNA and SNTAGT. CDR3 length equals 14 residues. V was pared by 2 bases and J by 4 bases, with 11 bases between.

J is TRBJ2-2 and V is TRBV5-1; D gene uncertain. Germline V gene lookup returns CDR1 SGHRS and CDR2 YFSETQ. The length of the CDR3 is 13 residues. Trimming cost V 4 bases and J 7 bases, with 11 bases left between them. The CDR3 loop is CASSPFENGELFF. CDR3 DNA: TGCGCCAGCAGCCCCTTTGAGAACGGGGAGCTGTTTTTT.

The chain has TRBV2 and TRBJ1-5, with no clear D. V was pared by 6 bases and J by 2 bases, with 14 bases between. This CDR3 has 15 amino acids. CDR1 and CDR2 from the germline V gene are SNHLY and FYNNEI. In DNA form, the CDR3 reads TGTGCCAGCAGACGACAAGGGTTGGGCAATCAGCCCCAGCATTTT. Its protein product is CASRRQGLGNQPQHF.

The V gene is TRBV21-1, the J gene TRBJ2-7; TRBD2, the D gene given by the table, was not confirmed from the DNA. TRBV21-1 is termed a pseudogene. The CDR3 is 16 amino acids. The DNA for the CDR3 is TGTGCCAGCAGCAAAGCGGAAGCGTTGATCTCCTACGAGCAGTACTTC. It is translated as CASSKAEALISYEQYF.

CDR3 DNA sequence: TGCAGCGTTGCCAGAAAGTTAATGAACACTGAAGCTTTCTTT. Translating gives CSVARKLMNTEAFF. The chain links TRBV29-1 to TRBJ1-1; D unclear. V was trimmed by 4 bases and J by 0 bases, leaving 12 bases between them. Looked up from germline, CDR1 is SQVTM and CDR2 is ANQGSEA. The CDR3 covers 14 residues.

This chain connects TRBV28 to TRBJ2-7, with D unclear. With 5 bases removed from V and 2 bases from J, the gap between germline ends came to 13 bases. The CDR3 runs to 14 residues. CDR1 MDHEN and CDR2 SYDVKM come from the germline V gene. The DNA of the CDR3 is TGTGCCAGCAGTATCATTTGGGATCCCTACGAGCAGTACTTC. It encodes CASSIIWDPYEQYF.

In this sample, this clone turned up once. The chain has TRBV18 and TRBJ1-2; 10 nucleotides align to TRBD1. The junction had 4 bases not matched to a gene; V was cut back by 3 bases and J by 9 bases. This CDR3 contains 13 residues. Germline lookup yields CDR1 KGHSH and CDR2 LQKENI. The DNA of the CDR3 is TGTGCCAGCTCACCGCCGGGACAGGGGAGCTACACCTTC. The encoded protein is CASSPPGQGSYTF. The whole variable domain, filled in from reference TRBV18 and TRBJ1-2, reads NAGVMQNPRHLVRRRGQEARLRCSPMKGHSHVYWYRQLPEEGLKFMVYLQKENIIDESGMPKERFSAEFPKEGPSILRIQQVVRGDSAAYFCASSPPGQGSYTFGSGTRLTVV.

The CDR3 loop reads CASSEALLAGVDEQFF. CDR3 coding DNA: TGTGCCAGCAGTGAAGCCTTACTAGCGGGAGTCGATGAGCAGTTCTTC. This chain links TRBV6-1 with TRBJ2-1, with TRBD2 matching 11 bases. Trimming removed 0 bases from V and 8 bases from J; junction bases left unmatched: 6. CDR3 length: 16 amino acids. Germline assignment: CDR1 MNHNS and CDR2 SASEGT.